This T cell receptor beta chain was recovered during a study of T cell responses to AZD1222 COVID-19 vaccine. Points from the study as a whole: Reports indicate that nearly half of spike-specific TCRs are directed at unmutated variant regions.

As for this clone: What it binds is not known.

TCRdb keeps only in-frame clones here, not all; method: immunoSEQ multiplex PCR. The table lists approximately 110,000 clones, around 83% of them singletons. The CDR3 spans 15 residues. The germline V gene encodes CDR1 MNHEY and CDR2 SVGAGI. V was trimmed by 7 bases and J by 0 bases, leaving 13 bases between them. The starting material was peripheral blood, obtained 28 days after the second AZD1222 dose. This chain joins TRBV6-5 and TRBJ1-3, with D possibly TRBD1 on 5 matching bases. The sequence came from an adult who received the AZD1222 COVID-19 vaccine. CDR3 sequence reads: CASTPPGSSGNTIYF. The CDR3, as DNA: TGTGCCAGCACCCCACCAGGGAGCTCTGGAAACACCATATATTTT.